This passage covers 8 T cell receptor beta chains from one sample sequenced in a study of beta chain features in type 1 diabetes. Study-wide results and limits: Type 1 diabetes patients showed a moderate but significant shortening of TCRB CDR3s in all four CD4+ subsets.

The investigators reverse transcribed all of the isolated RNA, so they sequenced expressed TCRB transcripts. Sequenced by immunoSEQ multiplex PCR; TCRdb stores in-frame clones only, minus some. The table shows over 650,000 clones, with over 12% occurring only once. For these receptors, no antigen is known. Material for sequencing was naive CD4+ T cells from blood. The receptors derive from a man younger than 35 with type 1 diabetes.

This chain links TRBV7-3 with TRBJ2-3, with a tentative D call TRBD2 (6 bases). The CDR3 is made up of 14 amino acids. The V end lost 5 bases, the J end lost 1 base, and 10 bases lay between the germline ends. CDR1 is SGHTA and CDR2 is FQGTGA in the germline V gene. In DNA, the CDR3 is TGTGCCAGCAGCCCCGGGGAGGGCACAGATACGCAGTATTTT. Protein product: CASSPGEGTDTQYF.

The chain recombines TRBV30 with TRBJ1-5; the D is unclear. Trimming left V 5 bases short and J 3 bases short, with 11 bases between. This CDR3 region has 13 residues. Germline V gene data show CDR1 as GTSNPN and CDR2 as SVGIG (reference sequence). The CDR3 DNA follows: TGTGCCTGGGGGTCTGGTTACAATCAGCCCCAGCATTTT. This translates into CAWGSGYNQPQHF.

This clone has more than one count but fewer than ten. This chain joins TRBV30 and TRBJ2-1, with 7 nucleotides matching TRBD2. J lost 0 bases, V lost 3 bases, and 14 bases had no gene match. The CDR3 is made up of 18 amino acids. Germline V CDR1 and CDR2: GTSNPN, SVGIG (reference sequence). The CDR3 coding sequence is TGTGCCTGGAGCGGGGGAGGGCTAGCGCTTAGCTCCTACAATGAGCAGTTCTTC. Translated, it gives CAWSGGGLALSSYNEQFF.

In regard to this clone: Other nucleotide sequences from this sample produce the same CDR3. The chain is built from TRBV6-5 and TRBJ1-1; TRBD1 might be the D (6 bases). V lost 0 bases and J lost 5, with 7 bases in between. Germline CDR1 and CDR2: MNHEY and SVGAGI. The CDR3 runs 13 residues. CDR3 sequence: CASSYSGTTEAFF. The CDR3 region has the DNA TGTGCCAGCAGTTACTCGGGGACAACTGAAGCTTTCTTT.

This chain connects TRBV19 to TRBJ1-1; a possible D gene is TRBD1 (5 bases). This CDR3 has 16 amino acids. Germline CDR1 LNHDA, CDR2 SQIVND (reference sequence). Trimming took 5 bases from V and 1 from J, leaving 17 bases between them. The CDR3 DNA reads TGTGCCAGTAGTCTCGGGACTGGGTACGGGAACACTGAAGCTTTCTTT. It specifies CASSLGTGYGNTEAFF.

This clone was detected a few times. This rearrangement joins TRBV11-2 to TRBJ2-2; 7 bases are shared with TRBD2. The V and J ends lost 5 bases and 2 bases, in that order; junction bases with no gene match: 8. The length of the CDR3 is 16 residues. The germline CDR1 and CDR2 sequences are SGHAT and FQNNGV. CDR3 region: CASSPRTRSNTGELFF. Written as DNA, the CDR3 is TGTGCCAGCAGCCCCCGGACTAGGTCCAACACCGGGGAGCTGTTTTTT.

This chain uses TRBV7-9 with TRBJ2-7; no reliable D call. V dropped 1 base and J dropped 6 bases, with 7 bases sitting between them. The CDR3 totals 12 residues. Germline loops: CDR1 SEHNR, CDR2 FQNEAQ (reference sequence). In DNA, the CDR3 is TGTGCCAGCAGCTTAGACAGACTCGAGCAGTACTTC. The encoded protein is CASSLDRLEQYF.

The rearrangement links TRBV7-9 to TRBJ2-7, with D perhaps matching TRBD2 (5 bases). Trimming left V 5 bases short and J 6 bases short, with 11 bases between. CDR1 and CDR2 from the germline V gene are SEHNR and FQNEAQ (reference sequence). This CDR3 comprises 12 residues. DNA for the CDR3: TGTGCCAGCAGCCCGGGGTTCCGCGAGCAGTACTTC. Its protein is CASSPGFREQYF.